This TCR beta chain comes out of a study of T cell responses to AZD1222 COVID-19 vaccine. V was cut by 5 bases and J by 5 bases, with 11 bases left in between. CDR1 and CDR2 from the germline V gene are SGHTA and FQGNSA. CDR3 length: 13 residues. Data came from immunoSEQ multiplex PCR; TCRdb stores just in-frame clones and leaves some out. The table lists roughly 90,000 clones, about 86% of them singletons. V is TRBV7-2 and J is TRBJ2-3; D might be TRBD1 (6 bases). The input for sequencing was peripheral blood, taken on day 0 of AZD1222 vaccination. This TCR was recovered from an adult in good health. Here the CDR3 DNA reads TGTGCCAGCAGCAGAGGACAGCGAGATACGCAGTATTTT. Protein: CASSRGQRDTQYF.